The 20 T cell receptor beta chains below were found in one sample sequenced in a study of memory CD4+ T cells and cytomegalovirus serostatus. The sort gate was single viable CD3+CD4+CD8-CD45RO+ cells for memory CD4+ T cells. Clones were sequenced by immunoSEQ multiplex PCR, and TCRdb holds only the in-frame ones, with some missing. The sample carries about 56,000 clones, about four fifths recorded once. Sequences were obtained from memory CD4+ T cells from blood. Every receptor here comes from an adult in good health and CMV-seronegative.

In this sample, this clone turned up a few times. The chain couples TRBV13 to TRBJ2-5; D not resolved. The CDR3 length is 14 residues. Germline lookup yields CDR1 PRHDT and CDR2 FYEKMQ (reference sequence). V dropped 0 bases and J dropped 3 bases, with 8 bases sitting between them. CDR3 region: CASSLGAAKETQYF. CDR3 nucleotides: TGTGCCAGCAGCTTAGGGGCGGCTAAAGAGACCCAGTACTTC.

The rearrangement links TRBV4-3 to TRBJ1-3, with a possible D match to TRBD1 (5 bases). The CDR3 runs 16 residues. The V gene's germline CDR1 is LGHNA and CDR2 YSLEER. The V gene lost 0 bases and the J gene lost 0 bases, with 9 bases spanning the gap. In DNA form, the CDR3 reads TGCGCCAGCAGCCAAGATTGGGACTTCTCTGGAAACACCATATATTTT. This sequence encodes CASSQDWDFSGNTIYF.

The CDR3 loop is CAISATGYTGELFF. In DNA, the CDR3 is TGTGCCATCAGTGCAACAGGGTACACCGGGGAGCTGTTTTTT. V and J are TRBV10-3 and TRBJ2-2; D may be TRBD1 (6 bases). Germline CDR1 ENHRY, CDR2 SYGVKD. Trimming took 4 bases from V and 3 from J, leaving 9 bases between them. The CDR3 covers 14 residues.

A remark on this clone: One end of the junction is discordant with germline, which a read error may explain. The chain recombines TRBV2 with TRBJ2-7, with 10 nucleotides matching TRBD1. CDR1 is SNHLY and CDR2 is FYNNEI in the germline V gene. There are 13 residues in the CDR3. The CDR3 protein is CASISFAWDRGSF. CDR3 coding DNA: TGTGCCAGCATTTCTTTCGCCTGGGACAGGGGTTCCTTC. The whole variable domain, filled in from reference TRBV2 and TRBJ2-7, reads EPEVTQTPSHQVTQMGQEVILRCVPISNHLYFYWYRQILGQKVEFLVSFYNNEISEKSEIFDDQFSVERPDGSNFTLKIRSTKLEDSAMYFCASISFAWDRGSFGPGTRLTVT.

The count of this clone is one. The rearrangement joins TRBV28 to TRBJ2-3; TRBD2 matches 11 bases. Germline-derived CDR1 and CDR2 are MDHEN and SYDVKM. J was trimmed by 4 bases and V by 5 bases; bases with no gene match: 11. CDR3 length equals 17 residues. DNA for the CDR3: TGTGCCAGCAGTCCCCCCCAGACTAGCGGGGACCCAGATACGCAGTATTTT. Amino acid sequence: CASSPPQTSGDPDTQYF.

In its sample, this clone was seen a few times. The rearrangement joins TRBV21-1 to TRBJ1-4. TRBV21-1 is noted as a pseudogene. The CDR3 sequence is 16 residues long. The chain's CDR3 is CASSKEAGGESEKLFF. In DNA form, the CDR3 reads TGTGCCAGCAGCAAAGAAGCCGGGGGAGAAAGTGAAAAACTGTTTTTT.

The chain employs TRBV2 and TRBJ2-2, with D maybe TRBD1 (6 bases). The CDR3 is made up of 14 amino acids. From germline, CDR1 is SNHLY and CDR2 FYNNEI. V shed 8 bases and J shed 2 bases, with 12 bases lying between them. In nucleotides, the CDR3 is TGTGCCAGCGAGACAGGTCTCAACACCGGGGAGCTGTTTTTT. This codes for CASETGLNTGELFF.

The CDR3 sequence: CASSLSGGGTGGRETQYF. For the CDR3, the DNA is TGTGCCAGCAGTTTATCGGGGGGCGGGACAGGGGGCCGAGAGACCCAGTACTTC. The chain couples TRBV27 to TRBJ2-5; 12 positions match TRBD1. Per the germline V gene, CDR1 is MNHEY and CDR2 is SMNVEV (reference sequence). V shed 0 bases, J shed 4 bases, and the junction held 9 bases outside the gene matches. CDR3 length: 18 residues.

The CDR3 spells CASSLVGASYEQYF. CDR3 nucleotide sequence: TGTGCCAGCAGCTTGGTGGGCGCATCCTACGAGCAGTACTTC. J is TRBJ2-7 and V is TRBV5-4; no definite D call. Trimming cost V 0 bases and J 1 base, with 8 bases left between them. The CDR3 loop spans 14 amino acids. Germline-derived CDR1 and CDR2 are SGHNT and YYREEE (reference sequence). Full variable domain (outside the CDR3, taken from reference TRBV5-4 and TRBJ2-7): ETGVTQSPTHLIKTRGQQVTLRCSSQSGHNTVSWYQQALGQGPQFIFQYYREEENGRGNFPPRFSGLQFPNYSSELNVNALELDDSALYLCASSLVGASYEQYFGPGTRLTVT.

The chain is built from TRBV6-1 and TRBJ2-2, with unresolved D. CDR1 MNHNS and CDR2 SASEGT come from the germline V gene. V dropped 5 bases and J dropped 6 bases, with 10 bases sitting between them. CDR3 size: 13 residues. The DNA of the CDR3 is TGTGCCAGCAGTCTGAAAAGCCCCGGGGAGCTGTTTTTT. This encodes CASSLKSPGELFF.

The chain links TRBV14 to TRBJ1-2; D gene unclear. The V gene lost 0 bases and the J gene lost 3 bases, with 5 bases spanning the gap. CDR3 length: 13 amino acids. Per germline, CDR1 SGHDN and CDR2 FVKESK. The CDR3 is CASSQDGYYGYTF. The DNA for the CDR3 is TGTGCCAGCAGCCAAGACGGATACTATGGCTACACCTTC.

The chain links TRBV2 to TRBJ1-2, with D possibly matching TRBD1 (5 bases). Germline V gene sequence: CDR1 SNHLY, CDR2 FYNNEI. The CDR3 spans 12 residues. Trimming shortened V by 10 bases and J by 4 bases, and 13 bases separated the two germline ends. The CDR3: CATKRDFYGYTF. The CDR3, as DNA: TGTGCCACTAAACGGGACTTCTATGGCTACACCTTC.

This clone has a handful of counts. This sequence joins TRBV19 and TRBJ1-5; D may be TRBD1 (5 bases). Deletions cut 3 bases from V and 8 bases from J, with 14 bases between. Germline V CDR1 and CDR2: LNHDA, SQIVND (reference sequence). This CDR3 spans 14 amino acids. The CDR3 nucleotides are TGTGCCAGTAGTATGACAGCTCTGTCGGAGCCCCAGCATTTT. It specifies CASSMTALSEPQHF.

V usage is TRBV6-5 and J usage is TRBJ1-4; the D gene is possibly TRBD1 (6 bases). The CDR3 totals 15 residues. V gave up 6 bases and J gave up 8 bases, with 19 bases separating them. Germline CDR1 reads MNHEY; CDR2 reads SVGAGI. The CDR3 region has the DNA TGTGCCAGCAGGATCACAAAAAGGGGGGAGGAAAAACTGTTTTTT. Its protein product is CASRITKRGEEKLFF.

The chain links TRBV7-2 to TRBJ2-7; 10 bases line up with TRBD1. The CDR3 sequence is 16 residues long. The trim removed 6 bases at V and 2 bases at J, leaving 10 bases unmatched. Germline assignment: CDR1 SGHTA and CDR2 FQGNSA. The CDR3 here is CASRLSDRGRTYEQYF. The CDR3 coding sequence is TGTGCCAGCAGACTCTCCGACAGGGGGCGGACCTACGAGCAGTACTTC.

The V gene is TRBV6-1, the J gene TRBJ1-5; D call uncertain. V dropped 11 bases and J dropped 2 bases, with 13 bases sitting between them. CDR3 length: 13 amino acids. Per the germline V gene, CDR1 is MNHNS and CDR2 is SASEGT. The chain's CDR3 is CAAVSGGNQPQHF. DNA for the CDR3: TGTGCCGCAGTCAGCGGCGGCAATCAGCCCCAGCATTTT.

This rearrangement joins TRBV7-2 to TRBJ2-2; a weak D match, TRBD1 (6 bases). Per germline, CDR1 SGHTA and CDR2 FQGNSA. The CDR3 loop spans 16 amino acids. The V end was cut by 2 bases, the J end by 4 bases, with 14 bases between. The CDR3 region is CASSLLSVRGTGELFF. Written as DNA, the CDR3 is TGTGCCAGCAGCTTACTATCCGTCAGGGGCACCGGGGAGCTGTTTTTT. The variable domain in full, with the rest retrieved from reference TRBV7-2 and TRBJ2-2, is GAGVSQSPSNKVTEKGKDVELRCDPISGHTALYWYRQSLGQGLEFLIYFQGNSAPDKSGLPSDRFSAERTGGSVSTLTIQRTQQEDSAVYLCASSLLSVRGTGELFFGEGSRLTVL.

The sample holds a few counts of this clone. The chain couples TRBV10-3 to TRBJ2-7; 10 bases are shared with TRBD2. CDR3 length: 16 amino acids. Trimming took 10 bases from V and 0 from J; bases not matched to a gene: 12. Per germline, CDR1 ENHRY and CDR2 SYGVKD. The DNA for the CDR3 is TGTGCCAGTGCCGGGACTAGCGCCAGAAGCTCCTACGAGCAGTACTTC. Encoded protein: CASAGTSARSSYEQYF.

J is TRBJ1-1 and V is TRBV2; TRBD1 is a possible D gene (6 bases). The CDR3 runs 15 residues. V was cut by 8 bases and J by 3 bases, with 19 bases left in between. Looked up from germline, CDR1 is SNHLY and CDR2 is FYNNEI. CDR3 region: CASVTVKRGHTEAFF. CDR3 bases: TGTGCCAGCGTGACCGTCAAACGGGGGCACACTGAAGCTTTCTTT.

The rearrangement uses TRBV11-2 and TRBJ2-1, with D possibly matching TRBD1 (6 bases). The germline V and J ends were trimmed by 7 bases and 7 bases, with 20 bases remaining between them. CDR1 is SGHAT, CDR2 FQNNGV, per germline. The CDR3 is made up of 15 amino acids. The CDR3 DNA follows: TGTGCCAGCACCGACAGGTCTGGGGGCCGGAATGAGCAGTTCTTC. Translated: CASTDRSGGRNEQFF.